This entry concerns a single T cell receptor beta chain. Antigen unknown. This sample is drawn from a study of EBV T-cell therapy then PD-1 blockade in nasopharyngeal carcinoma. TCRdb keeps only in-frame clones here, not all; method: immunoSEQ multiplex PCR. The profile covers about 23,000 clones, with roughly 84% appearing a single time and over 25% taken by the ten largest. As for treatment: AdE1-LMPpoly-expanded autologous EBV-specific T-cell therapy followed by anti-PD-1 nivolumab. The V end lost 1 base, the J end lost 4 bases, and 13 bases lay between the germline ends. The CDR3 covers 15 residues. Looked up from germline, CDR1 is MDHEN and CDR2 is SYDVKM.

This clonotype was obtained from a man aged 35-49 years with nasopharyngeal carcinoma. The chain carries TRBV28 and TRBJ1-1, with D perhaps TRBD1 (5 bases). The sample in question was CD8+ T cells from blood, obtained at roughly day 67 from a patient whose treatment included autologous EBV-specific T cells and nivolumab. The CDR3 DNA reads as TGTGCCAGCAGTTTATACGGGACCACGGGCACTGAAGCTTTCTTT. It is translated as CASSLYGTTGTEAFF.